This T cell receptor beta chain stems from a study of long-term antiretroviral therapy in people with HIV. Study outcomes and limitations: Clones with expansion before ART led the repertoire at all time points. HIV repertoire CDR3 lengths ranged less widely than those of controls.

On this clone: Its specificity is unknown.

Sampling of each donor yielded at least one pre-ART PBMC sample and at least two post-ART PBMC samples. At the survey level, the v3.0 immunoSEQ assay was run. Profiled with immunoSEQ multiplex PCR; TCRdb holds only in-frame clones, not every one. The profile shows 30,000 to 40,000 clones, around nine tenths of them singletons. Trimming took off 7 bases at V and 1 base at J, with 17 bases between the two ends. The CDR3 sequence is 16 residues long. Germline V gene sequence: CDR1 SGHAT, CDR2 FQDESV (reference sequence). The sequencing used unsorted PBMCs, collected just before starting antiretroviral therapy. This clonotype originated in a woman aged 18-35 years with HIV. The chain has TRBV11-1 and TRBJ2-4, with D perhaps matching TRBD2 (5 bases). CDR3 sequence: CASNDYPRSAKNIQYF. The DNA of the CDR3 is TGTGCCAGCAACGACTACCCCCGCTCCGCCAAAAACATTCAGTACTTC.